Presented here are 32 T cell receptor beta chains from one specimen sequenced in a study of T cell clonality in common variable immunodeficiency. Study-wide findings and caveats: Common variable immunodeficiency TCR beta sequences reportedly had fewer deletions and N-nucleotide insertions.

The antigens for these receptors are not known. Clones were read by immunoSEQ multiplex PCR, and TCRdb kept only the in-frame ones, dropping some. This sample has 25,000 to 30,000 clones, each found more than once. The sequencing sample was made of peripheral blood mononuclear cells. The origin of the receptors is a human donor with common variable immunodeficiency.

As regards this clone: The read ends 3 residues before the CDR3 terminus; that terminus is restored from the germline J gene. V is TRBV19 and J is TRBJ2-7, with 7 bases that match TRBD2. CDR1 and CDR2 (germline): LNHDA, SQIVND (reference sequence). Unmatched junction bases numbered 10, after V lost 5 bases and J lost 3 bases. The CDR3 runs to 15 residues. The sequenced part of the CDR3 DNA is TGTGCCAGTAGTCTCCGACTAGCTCAATACTACGAG. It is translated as CASSLRLAQYYE. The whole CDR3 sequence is CASSLRLAQYYEQYF.

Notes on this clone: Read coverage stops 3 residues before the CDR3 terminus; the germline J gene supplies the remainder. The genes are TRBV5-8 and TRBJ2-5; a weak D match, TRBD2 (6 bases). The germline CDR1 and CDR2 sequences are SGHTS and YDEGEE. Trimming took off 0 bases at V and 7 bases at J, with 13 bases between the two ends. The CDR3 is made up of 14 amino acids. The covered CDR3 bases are TGTGCCAGCAGCTTGGATTCCCCAGCGGGGACC. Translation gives CASSLDSPAGT. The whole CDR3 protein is CASSLDSPAGTQYF.

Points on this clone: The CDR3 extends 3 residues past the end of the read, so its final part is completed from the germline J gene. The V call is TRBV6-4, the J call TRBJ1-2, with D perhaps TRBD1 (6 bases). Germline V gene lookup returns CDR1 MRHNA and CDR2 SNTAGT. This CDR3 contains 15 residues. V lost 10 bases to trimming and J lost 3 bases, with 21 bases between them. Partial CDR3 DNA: TGTGCCAACAGGAGCCTACAGGGCCCGTACTATGGC. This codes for CANRSLQGPYYG. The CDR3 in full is CANRSLQGPYYGYTF.

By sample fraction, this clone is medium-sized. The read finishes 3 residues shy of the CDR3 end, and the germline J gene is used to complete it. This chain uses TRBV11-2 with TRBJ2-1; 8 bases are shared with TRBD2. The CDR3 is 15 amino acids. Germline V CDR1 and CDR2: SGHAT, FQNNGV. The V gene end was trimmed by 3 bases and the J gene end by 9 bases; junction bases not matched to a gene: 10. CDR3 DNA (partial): TGTGCCAGCAGCTTGGTACGGGGGGGCGGCGGTGAG. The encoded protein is CASSLVRGGGGE. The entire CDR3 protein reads CASSLVRGGGGEQFF.

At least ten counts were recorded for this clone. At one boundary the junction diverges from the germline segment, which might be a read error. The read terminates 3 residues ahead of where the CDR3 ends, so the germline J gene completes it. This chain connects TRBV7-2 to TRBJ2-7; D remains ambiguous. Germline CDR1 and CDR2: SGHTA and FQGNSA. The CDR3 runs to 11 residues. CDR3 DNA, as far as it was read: TGTGCCGGCAGCTCACACTACGAG. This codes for CAGSSHYE. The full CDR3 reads CAGSSHYEQYF.

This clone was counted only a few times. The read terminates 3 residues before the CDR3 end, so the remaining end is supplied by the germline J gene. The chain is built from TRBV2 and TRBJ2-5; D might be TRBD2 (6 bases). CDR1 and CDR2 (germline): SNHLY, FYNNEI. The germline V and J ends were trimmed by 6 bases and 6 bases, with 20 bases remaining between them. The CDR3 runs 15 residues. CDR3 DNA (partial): TGTGCCAGCAGAGAAACGGGACTGGAGGGTCAGACC. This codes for CASRETGLEGQT. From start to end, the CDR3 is CASRETGLEGQTQYF.

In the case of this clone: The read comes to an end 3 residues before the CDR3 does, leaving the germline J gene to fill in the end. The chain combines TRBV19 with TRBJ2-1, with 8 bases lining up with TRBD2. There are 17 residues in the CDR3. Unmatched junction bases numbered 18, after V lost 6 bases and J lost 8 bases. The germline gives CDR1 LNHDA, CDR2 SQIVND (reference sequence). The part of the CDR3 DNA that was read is TGTGCCAGTAGCCGGACTGGGCGGGGGGTTGTTGTCGATGAG. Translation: CASSRTGRGVVVDE. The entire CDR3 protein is CASSRTGRGVVVDEQFF. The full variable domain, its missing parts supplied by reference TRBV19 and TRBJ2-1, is DGGITQSPKYLFRKEGQNVTLSCEQNLNHDAMYWYRQDPGQGLRLIYYSQIVNDFQKGDIAEGYSVSREKKESFPLTVTSAQKNPTAFYLCASSRTGRGVVVDEQFFGPGTRLTVL.

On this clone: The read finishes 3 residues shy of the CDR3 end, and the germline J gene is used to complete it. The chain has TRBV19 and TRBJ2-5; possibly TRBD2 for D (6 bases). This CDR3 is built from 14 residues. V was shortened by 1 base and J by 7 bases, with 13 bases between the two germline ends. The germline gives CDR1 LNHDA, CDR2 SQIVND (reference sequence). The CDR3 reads CASSIGLEKRTQYF. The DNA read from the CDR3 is TGTGCCAGTAGTATAGGACTAGAAAAGAGGACC. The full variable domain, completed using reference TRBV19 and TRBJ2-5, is DGGITQSPKYLFRKEGQNVTLSCEQNLNHDAMYWYRQDPGQGLRLIYYSQIVNDFQKGDIAEGYSVSREKKESFPLTVTSAQKNPTAFYLCASSIGLEKRTQYFGPGTRLLVL.

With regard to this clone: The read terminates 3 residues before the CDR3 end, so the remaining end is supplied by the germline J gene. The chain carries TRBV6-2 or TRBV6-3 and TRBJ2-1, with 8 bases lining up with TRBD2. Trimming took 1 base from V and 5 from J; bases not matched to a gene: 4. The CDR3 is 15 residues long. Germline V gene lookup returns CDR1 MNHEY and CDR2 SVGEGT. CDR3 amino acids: CASSYYPGGDNEQFF. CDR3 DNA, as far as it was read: TGTGCCAGCAGTTACTACCCGGGGGGGGACAATGAG.

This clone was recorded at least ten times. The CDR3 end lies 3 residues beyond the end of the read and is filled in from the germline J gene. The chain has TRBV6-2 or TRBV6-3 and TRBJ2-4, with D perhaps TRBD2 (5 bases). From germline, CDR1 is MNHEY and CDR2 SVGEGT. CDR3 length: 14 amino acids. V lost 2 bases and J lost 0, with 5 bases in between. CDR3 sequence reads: CASSYGLAKNIQYF. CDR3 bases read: TGTGCCAGCAGTTACGGACTAGCCAAAAACATT.

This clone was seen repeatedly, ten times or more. The CDR3 sequence is CAIGQRNQPQHF. The sequenced CDR3 bases are TGTGCCATTGGACAGCGCAATCAGCCC. J is TRBJ1-5 and V is TRBV10-3, with D perhaps TRBD1 (6 bases). Read data end 3 residues before the CDR3 end; the end is taken from the germline J gene. Per the germline V gene, CDR1 is ENHRY and CDR2 is SYGVKD. The CDR3 is made up of 12 amino acids. Trimming removed 9 bases at V and 2 bases at J, with 8 bases between.

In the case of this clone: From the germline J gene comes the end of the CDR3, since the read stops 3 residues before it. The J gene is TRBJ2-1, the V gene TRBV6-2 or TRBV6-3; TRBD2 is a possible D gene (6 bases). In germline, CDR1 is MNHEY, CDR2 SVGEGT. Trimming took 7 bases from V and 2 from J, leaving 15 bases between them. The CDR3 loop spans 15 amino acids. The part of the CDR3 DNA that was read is TGTGCCAGCACCCTGACTAGACCGACCTACAATGAG. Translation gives CASTLTRPTYNE. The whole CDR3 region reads CASTLTRPTYNEQFF.

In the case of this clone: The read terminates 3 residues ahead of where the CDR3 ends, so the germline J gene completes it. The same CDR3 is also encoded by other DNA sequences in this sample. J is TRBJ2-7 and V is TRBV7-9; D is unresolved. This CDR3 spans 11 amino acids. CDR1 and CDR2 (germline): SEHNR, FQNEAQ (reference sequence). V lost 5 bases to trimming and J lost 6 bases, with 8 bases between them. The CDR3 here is CASSPGFEQYF. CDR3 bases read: TGTGCCAGCAGCCCCGGTTTCGAG.

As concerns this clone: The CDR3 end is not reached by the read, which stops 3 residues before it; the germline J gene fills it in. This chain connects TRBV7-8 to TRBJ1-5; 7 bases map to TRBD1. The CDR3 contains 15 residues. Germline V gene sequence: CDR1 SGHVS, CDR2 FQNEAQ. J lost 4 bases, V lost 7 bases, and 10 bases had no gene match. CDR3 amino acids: CASTPVGTANQPQHF. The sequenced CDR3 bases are TGTGCCAGCACCCCTGTCGGGACAGCGAATCAGCCC.

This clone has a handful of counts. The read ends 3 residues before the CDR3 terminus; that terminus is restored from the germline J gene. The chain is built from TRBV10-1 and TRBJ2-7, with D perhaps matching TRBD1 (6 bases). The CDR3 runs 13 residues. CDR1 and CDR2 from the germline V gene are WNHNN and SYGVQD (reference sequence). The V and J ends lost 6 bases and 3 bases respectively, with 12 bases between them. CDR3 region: CASRPGHHYEQYF. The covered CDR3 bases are TGCGCCAGCAGACCGGGACACCACTACGAG.

This chain's CDR3 is CASSLSIGPQEGETQYF. The sequenced CDR3 bases are TGCGCCAGCAGCTTGTCAATCGGACCGCAAGAGGGGGAGACC. V and J are TRBV5-1 and TRBJ2-5, with D perhaps given as TRBD1 or TRBD2 (5 bases each). Coverage ceases 3 residues before the CDR3 finishes, and the germline J gene fills in the end. Trimming left V 1 base short and J 5 bases short, with 21 bases between. Germline V gene data show CDR1 as SGHRS and CDR2 as YFSETQ. This CDR3 spans 17 amino acids.

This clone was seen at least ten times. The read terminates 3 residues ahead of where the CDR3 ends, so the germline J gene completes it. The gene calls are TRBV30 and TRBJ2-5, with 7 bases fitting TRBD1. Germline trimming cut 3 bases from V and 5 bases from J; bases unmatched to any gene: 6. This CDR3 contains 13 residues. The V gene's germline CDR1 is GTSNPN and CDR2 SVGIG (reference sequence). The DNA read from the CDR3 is TGTGCCTGGAGGTATACAGGGGTGGAGACC. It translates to CAWRYTGVET. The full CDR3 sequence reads CAWRYTGVETQYF.

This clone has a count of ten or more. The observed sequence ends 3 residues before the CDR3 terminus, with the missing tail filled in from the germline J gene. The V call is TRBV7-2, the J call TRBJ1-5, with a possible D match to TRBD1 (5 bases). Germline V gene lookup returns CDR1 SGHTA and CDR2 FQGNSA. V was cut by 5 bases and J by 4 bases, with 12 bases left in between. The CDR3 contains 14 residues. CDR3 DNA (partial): TGTGCCAGCAGCCCCGACAGCGTGAATCAGCCC. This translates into CASSPDSVNQP. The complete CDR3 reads CASSPDSVNQPQHF.

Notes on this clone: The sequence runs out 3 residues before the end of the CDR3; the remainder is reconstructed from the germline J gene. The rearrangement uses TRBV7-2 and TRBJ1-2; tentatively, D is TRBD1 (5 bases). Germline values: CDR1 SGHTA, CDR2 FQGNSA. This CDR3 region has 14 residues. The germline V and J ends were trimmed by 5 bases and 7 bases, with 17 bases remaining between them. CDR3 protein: CASSPYSQGSGYTF. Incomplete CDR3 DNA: TGTGCCAGCAGCCCCTACAGTCAGGGTTCTGGC.

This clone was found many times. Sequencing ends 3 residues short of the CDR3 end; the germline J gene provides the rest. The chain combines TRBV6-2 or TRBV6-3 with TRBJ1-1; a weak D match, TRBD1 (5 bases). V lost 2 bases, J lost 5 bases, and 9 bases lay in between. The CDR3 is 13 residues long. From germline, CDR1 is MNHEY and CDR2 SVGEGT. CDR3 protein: CASSYVRGTEAFF. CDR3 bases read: TGTGCCAGCAGTTACGTGAGGGGTACTGAA.

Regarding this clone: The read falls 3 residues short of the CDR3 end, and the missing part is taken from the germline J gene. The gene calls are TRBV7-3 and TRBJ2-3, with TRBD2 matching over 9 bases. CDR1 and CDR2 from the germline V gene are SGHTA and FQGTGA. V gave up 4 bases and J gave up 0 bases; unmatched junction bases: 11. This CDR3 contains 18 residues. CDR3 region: CASSSSVRGGLSTDTQYF. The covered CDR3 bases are TGTGCCAGCAGCTCTTCCGTGCGGGGGGGTCTTAGCACAGATACG.

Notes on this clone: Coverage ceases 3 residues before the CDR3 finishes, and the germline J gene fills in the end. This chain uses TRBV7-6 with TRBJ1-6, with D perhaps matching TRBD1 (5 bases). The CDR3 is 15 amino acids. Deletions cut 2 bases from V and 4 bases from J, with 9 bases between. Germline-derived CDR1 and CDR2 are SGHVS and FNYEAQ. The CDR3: CASSLSAGYNSPLHF. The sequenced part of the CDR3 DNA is TGTGCCAGCAGCTTATCAGCAGGGTATAATTCACCC.

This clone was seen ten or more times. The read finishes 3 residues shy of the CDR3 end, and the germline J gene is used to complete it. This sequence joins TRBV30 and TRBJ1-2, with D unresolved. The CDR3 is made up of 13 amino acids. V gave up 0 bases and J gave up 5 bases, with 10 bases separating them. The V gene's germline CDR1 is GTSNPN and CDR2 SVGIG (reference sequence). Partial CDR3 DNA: TGTGCCTGGAGTGTAGAACCTATTTATGGC. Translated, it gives CAWSVEPIYG. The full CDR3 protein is CAWSVEPIYGYTF.

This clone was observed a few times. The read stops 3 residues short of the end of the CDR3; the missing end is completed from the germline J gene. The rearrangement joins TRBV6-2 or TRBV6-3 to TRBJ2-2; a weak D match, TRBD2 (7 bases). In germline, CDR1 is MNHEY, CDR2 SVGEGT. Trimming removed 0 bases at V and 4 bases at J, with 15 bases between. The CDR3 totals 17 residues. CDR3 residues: CASSYSVGGPVTGELFF. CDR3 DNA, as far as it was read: TGTGCCAGCAGTTACTCAGTGGGGGGGCCGGTCACCGGGGAG.

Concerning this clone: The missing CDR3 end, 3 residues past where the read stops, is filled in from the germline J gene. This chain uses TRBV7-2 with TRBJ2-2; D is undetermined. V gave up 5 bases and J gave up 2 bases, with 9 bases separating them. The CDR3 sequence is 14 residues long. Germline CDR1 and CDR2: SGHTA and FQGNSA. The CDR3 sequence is CASSLSYNTGELFF. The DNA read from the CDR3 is TGTGCCAGCAGCCTTAGCTATAACACCGGGGAG.

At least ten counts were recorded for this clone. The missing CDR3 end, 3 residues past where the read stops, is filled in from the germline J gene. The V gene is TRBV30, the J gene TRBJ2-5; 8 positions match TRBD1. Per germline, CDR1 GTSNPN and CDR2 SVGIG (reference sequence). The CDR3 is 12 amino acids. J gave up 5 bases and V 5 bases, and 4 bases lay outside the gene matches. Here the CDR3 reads CAWQGARETQYF. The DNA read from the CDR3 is TGTGCCTGGCAGGGGGCGCGGGAGACC.

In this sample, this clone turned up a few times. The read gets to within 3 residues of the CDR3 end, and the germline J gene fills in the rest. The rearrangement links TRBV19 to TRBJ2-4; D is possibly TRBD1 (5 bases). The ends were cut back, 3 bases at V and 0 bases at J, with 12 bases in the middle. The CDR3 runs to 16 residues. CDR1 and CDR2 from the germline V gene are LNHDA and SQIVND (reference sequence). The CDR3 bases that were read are TGTGCCAGTAGTATGACAGCTTCTCTAGCCAAAAACATT. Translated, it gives CASSMTASLAKNI. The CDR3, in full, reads CASSMTASLAKNIQYF.

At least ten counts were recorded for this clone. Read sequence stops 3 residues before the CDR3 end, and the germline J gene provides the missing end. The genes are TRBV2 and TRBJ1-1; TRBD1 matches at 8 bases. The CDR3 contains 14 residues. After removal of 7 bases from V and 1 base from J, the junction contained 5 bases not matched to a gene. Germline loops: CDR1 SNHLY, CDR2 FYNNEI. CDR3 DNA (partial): TGTGCCAGCATTCCAGGGGGCGGGAACACTGAA. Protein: CASIPGGGNTE. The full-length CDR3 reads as CASIPGGGNTEAFF. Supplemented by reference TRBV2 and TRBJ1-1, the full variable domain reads EPEVTQTPSHQVTQMGQEVILRCVPISNHLYFYWYRQILGQKVEFLVSFYNNEISEKSEIFDDQFSVERPDGSNFTLKIRSTKLEDSAMYFCASIPGGGNTEAFFGQGTRLTVV.

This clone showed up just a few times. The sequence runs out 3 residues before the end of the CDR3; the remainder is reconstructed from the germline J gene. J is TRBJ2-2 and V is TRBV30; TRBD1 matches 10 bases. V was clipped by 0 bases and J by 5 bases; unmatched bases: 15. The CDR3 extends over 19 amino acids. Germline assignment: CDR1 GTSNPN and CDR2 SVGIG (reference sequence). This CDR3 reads CAWSVWRQGASKSTGELFF. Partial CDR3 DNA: TGTGCCTGGAGTGTATGGAGACAGGGGGCTTCAAAGAGTACCGGGGAG.

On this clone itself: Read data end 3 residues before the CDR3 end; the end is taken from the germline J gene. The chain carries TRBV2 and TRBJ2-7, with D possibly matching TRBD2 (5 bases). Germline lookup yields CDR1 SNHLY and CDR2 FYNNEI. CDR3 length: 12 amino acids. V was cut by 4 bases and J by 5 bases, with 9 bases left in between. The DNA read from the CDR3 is TGTGCCAGCAGTGTCGACGGGGACGAG. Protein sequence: CASSVDGDE. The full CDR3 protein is CASSVDGDEQYF.

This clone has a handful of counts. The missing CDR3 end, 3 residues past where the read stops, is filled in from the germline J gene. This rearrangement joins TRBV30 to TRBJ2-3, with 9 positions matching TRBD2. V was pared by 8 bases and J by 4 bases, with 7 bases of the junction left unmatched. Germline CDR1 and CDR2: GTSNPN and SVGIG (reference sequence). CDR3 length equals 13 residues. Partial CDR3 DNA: TGTGCCACCGACCCTAGCGGGGCAGATACG. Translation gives CATDPSGADT. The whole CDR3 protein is CATDPSGADTQYF.

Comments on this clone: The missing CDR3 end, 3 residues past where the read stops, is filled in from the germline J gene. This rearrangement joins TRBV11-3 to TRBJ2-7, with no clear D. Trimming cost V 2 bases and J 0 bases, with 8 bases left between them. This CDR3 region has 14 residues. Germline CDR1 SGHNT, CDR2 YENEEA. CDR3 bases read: TGTGCCAGCAGCTTAAGGCGGAACTCCTACGAG. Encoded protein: CASSLRRNSYE. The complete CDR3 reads CASSLRRNSYEQYF.